Below are 24 T cell receptor beta chains sequenced from a single sample in a study of blood T cell repertoires in COVID-19. Profiling relied on immunoSEQ multiplex PCR, and the TCRdb table lists in-frame clones only, not all of them. The profile covers 35,000 to 55,000 clones, with 86% appearing a single time and roughly 7.6% taken by the ten largest. The sequenced sample was peripheral blood. The origin of the receptors is a man in his sixties with active COVID-19.

V usage is TRBV7-8 and J usage is TRBJ2-7, with a weak D call TRBD1 (6 bases). The V gene lost 3 bases and the J gene lost 1 base, with 13 bases spanning the gap. Germline CDR1 and CDR2: SGHVS and FQNEAQ. There are 15 residues in the CDR3. DNA of the CDR3: TGTGCCAGCAGCTTGGGGGCGGCATGGTCCTACGAGCAGTACTTC. Amino acids: CASSLGAAWSYEQYF.

The rearrangement joins TRBV2 to TRBJ1-5, with 11 nucleotides matching TRBD1. The V gene end was trimmed by 8 bases and the J gene end by 4 bases; junction bases not matched to a gene: 4. CDR3 length: 14 residues. Germline assignment: CDR1 SNHLY and CDR2 FYNNEI. The CDR3 sequence: CASVGQGENQPQHF. Here the CDR3 DNA reads TGTGCCAGCGTGGGACAGGGGGAAAATCAGCCCCAGCATTTT.

This chain links TRBV4-2 with TRBJ2-7; 8 nucleotides align to TRBD1. CDR3 length: 14 amino acids. Germline V gene sequence: CDR1 LGHNA, CDR2 YNFKEQ. The V and J ends lost 1 base and 4 bases, in that order; junction bases with no gene match: 3. The chain's CDR3 is CASSQGTGWYEQYF. DNA of the CDR3: TGTGCCAGCAGCCAAGGGACAGGGTGGTACGAGCAGTACTTC.

The CDR3 reads CASSLELSGLPYEQYF. The CDR3 coding sequence is TGTGCCAGCAGCTTGGAGCTGTCAGGTCTCCCCTACGAGCAGTACTTC. V is TRBV5-8 and J is TRBJ2-7; D unclear. Trimming stripped 0 bases from V and 2 bases from J, with 15 bases between. The germline V gene encodes CDR1 SGHTS and CDR2 YDEGEE. There are 16 residues in the CDR3.

This chain joins TRBV29-1 and TRBJ2-2; 9 nucleotides match TRBD1. CDR1 is SQVTM and CDR2 is ANQGSEA in the germline V gene. There are 17 residues in the CDR3. Unmatched junction bases numbered 14, after V lost 4 bases and J lost 5 bases. The CDR3 coding sequence is TGCAGCGTTGGGGGATTACCGGGACAGGGAGGTACCGGGGAGCTGTTTTTT. It specifies CSVGGLPGQGGTGELFF.

The rearrangement uses TRBV10-3 and TRBJ1-1; 9 nucleotides agree with TRBD1. The V and J ends lost 7 bases and 6 bases, in that order; junction bases with no gene match: 6. The CDR3 loop spans 13 amino acids. CDR1 and CDR2 (germline): ENHRY, SYGVKD. CDR3 region: CAINPTGGPEAFF. CDR3 sequence (DNA): TGTGCCATCAACCCAACAGGGGGCCCTGAAGCTTTCTTT.

This chain joins TRBV19 and TRBJ1-5; tentatively, D is TRBD1 (5 bases). V gave up 3 bases and J gave up 0 bases, with 21 bases separating them. Germline V gene sequence: CDR1 LNHDA, CDR2 SQIVND (reference sequence). This CDR3 spans 19 amino acids. The CDR3 loop reads CASSIQVGREMYSNQPQHF. As DNA, the CDR3 is TGTGCCAGTAGTATTCAGGTGGGGCGCGAAATGTATAGCAATCAGCCCCAGCATTTT. The variable domain in full, with the rest retrieved from reference TRBV19 and TRBJ1-5, is DGGITQSPKYLFRKEGQNVTLSCEQNLNHDAMYWYRQDPGQGLRLIYYSQIVNDFQKGDIAEGYSVSREKKESFPLTVTSAQKNPTAFYLCASSIQVGREMYSNQPQHFGDGTRLSIL.

This clone is classed as medium-sized (0.01 to 0.1%). The chain has TRBV5-1 and TRBJ2-2, with a possible D match to TRBD1 (5 bases). This CDR3 has 14 residues. CDR1 is SGHRS, CDR2 YFSETQ, per germline. V was cut by 5 bases and J by 1 base, with 9 bases left in between. CDR3 region: CASRARGNTGELFF. The CDR3, as DNA: TGCGCCAGCAGGGCAAGGGGGAACACCGGGGAGCTGTTTTTT.

The gene calls are TRBV9 and TRBJ2-1; D not certain. The length of the CDR3 is 13 residues. CDR1 SGDLS and CDR2 YYNGEE come from the germline V gene. Trimming stripped 4 bases from V and 5 bases from J, with 10 bases between. CDR3 nucleotide sequence: TGTGCCAGCAGCTTAAGACTGGACAATGAGCAGTTCTTC. Translating it yields CASSLRLDNEQFF.

This chain joins TRBV29-1 and TRBJ2-2; 11 bases align to TRBD2. The length of the CDR3 is 13 residues. Trimming at V came to 7 bases and at J to 10 bases, leaving 8 bases not matched to a gene. The germline gives CDR1 SQVTM, CDR2 ANQGSEA. The CDR3 here is CSAWTSGSKELFF. CDR3 sequence (DNA): TGCAGCGCATGGACTAGCGGGTCAAAGGAGCTGTTTTTT.

The genes are TRBV2 and TRBJ1-1, with 9 positions matching TRBD1. Unmatched junction bases numbered 4, after V lost 4 bases and J lost 7 bases. The CDR3 sequence is 13 residues long. Germline loops: CDR1 SNHLY, CDR2 FYNNEI. The chain's CDR3 is CASSVDRGSEAFF. The CDR3 nucleotides are TGTGCCAGCAGTGTTGACAGGGGGAGTGAAGCTTTCTTT.

The chain has TRBV19 and TRBJ2-1, with 8 bases identical to TRBD2. Trimming cost V 4 bases and J 4 bases; bases outside gene matches: 12. CDR1 is LNHDA, CDR2 SQIVND, per germline (reference sequence). This CDR3 has 17 amino acids. The CDR3 bases are TGTGCCAGTAGTACCCCCTACACTAGCGGACTATACAATGAGCAGTTCTTC. It translates to CASSTPYTSGLYNEQFF.

The CDR3 reads CASSWSGGEQYF. DNA of the CDR3: TGTGCCAGCAGCTGGTCAGGCGGGGAACAGTACTTC. The chain carries TRBV7-9 and TRBJ2-7; D perhaps matches TRBD2 (6 bases). The CDR3 loop spans 12 amino acids. Trimming left V 4 bases short and J 10 bases short, with 14 bases between. Germline CDR1 is SEHNR and CDR2 is FQNEAQ (reference sequence).

This clone appeared a single time. The J gene is TRBJ2-2, the V gene TRBV6-6, with D perhaps matching TRBD1 (6 bases). The CDR3 consists of 15 residues. Looked up from germline, CDR1 is MNHNY and CDR2 is SVGAGI (reference sequence). V was cut by 5 bases and J by 3 bases, with 13 bases left in between. CDR3 residues: CASSQLAGDTGELFF. In DNA, the CDR3 is TGTGCCAGCAGTCAGCTGGCAGGGGACACCGGGGAGCTGTTTTTT.

The chain couples TRBV18 to TRBJ2-3; D might be TRBD1 (5 bases). V lost 6 bases and J lost 0, with 10 bases in between. CDR3 length: 14 residues. The germline V gene has CDR1 KGHSH and CDR2 LQKENI. The CDR3 here is CASSPQGSTDTQYF. In DNA form, the CDR3 reads TGTGCCAGCTCCCCTCAGGGTAGCACAGATACGCAGTATTTT.

The J gene is TRBJ2-2, the V gene TRBV30, with D maybe TRBD1 (5 bases). V was cut by 0 bases and J by 4 bases, with 12 bases left in between. The CDR3 is 15 amino acids. In germline, CDR1 is GTSNPN, CDR2 SVGIG (reference sequence). The CDR3 loop reads CAWSVTGLVTGELFF. CDR3 nucleotides: TGTGCCTGGAGTGTTACAGGTCTGGTCACCGGGGAGCTGTTTTTT.

By share of the sample, this clone is medium-sized. J is TRBJ1-1 and V is TRBV9; TRBD1 matches at 7 bases. Trimming at V came to 6 bases and at J to 7 bases, leaving 6 bases not matched to a gene. The germline gives CDR1 SGDLS, CDR2 YYNGEE. This CDR3 comprises 12 residues. CDR3 protein: CASTSRTGEAFF. CDR3 in DNA: TGTGCCAGCACCTCTCGGACAGGTGAAGCTTTCTTT.

V gene TRBV7-9 combines with J gene TRBJ2-7; 7 bases line up with TRBD1. The V segment lost 1 base and the J segment 1 base; nucleotides outside the gene matches: 4. The CDR3 has 15 amino acids. Germline V gene sequence: CDR1 SEHNR, CDR2 FQNEAQ (reference sequence). CDR3 amino acids: CASSLERGRSYEQYF. The CDR3 DNA reads TGTGCCAGCAGCTTAGAGAGGGGGCGGTCCTACGAGCAGTACTTC. Full variable domain (outside the CDR3, taken from reference TRBV7-9 and TRBJ2-7): DTGVSQNPRHKITKRGQNVTFRCDPISEHNRLYWYRQTLGQGPEFLTYFQNEAQLEKSRLLSDRFSAERPKGSFSTLEIQRTEQGDSAMYLCASSLERGRSYEQYFGPGTRLTVT.

This sequence joins TRBV5-1 and TRBJ2-3; possible D gene TRBD1, 6 bases. The CDR3 is 16 amino acids. V lost 4 bases and J 0 bases, leaving 15 bases between the germline ends. CDR1 and CDR2 (germline): SGHRS, YFSETQ. The CDR3: CASSQQGADSTDTQYF. Written as DNA, the CDR3 is TGCGCCAGCAGCCAACAGGGAGCGGATAGCACAGATACGCAGTATTTT.

This clone has more than one count but fewer than ten. The chain has TRBV19 and TRBJ2-2, with 7 nucleotides matching TRBD1. There are 14 residues in the CDR3. Germline loops: CDR1 LNHDA, CDR2 SQIVND (reference sequence). With V trimmed by 6 bases and J by 5 bases, 6 bases remained unmatched. The DNA for the CDR3 is TGTGCCAGTAGCGACAGGGTGTGGACCGGGGAGCTGTTTTTT. Translating gives CASSDRVWTGELFF.

This chain uses TRBV30 with TRBJ2-7, with TRBD1 matching 8 bases. V was pared by 8 bases and J by 2 bases, with 5 bases of the junction left unmatched. Germline-derived CDR1 and CDR2 are GTSNPN and SVGIG (reference sequence). CDR3 length equals 12 residues. CDR3 in amino acids: CAARDRPYEQYF. CDR3 in DNA: TGTGCCGCCCGGGACAGGCCCTACGAGCAGTACTTC.

The gene calls are TRBV6-4 and TRBJ2-3; a possible D gene is TRBD2 (6 bases). The CDR3 spans 13 residues. Between the trimmed V and J ends, which lost 10 bases and 6 bases, there was a span of 17 bases. Germline CDR1 and CDR2: MRHNA and SNTAGT. The CDR3 reads CATSAQVGDTQYF. CDR3 DNA sequence: TGTGCCACTAGCGCCCAGGTGGGGGATACGCAGTATTTT.

The rearrangement uses TRBV2 and TRBJ1-2; D is uncertain. This CDR3 contains 14 residues. The V and J ends lost 2 bases and 0 bases respectively, with 7 bases between them. CDR1 is SNHLY, CDR2 FYNNEI, per germline. The CDR3 bases are TGTGCCAGCAGTGAAAAGAGTTCTAACTATGGCTACACCTTC. Protein sequence: CASSEKSSNYGYTF.

This clone was counted once. V and J are TRBV10-3 and TRBJ1-1; 10 bases line up with TRBD1. The CDR3 length is 13 residues. Unmatched junction bases numbered 8, after V lost 10 bases and J lost 6 bases. Germline CDR1 and CDR2: ENHRY and SYGVKD. The CDR3 coding sequence is TGTGCCACAAGACAGGGGGCGGGCGCTGAAGCTTTCTTT. It translates to CATRQGAGAEAFF.